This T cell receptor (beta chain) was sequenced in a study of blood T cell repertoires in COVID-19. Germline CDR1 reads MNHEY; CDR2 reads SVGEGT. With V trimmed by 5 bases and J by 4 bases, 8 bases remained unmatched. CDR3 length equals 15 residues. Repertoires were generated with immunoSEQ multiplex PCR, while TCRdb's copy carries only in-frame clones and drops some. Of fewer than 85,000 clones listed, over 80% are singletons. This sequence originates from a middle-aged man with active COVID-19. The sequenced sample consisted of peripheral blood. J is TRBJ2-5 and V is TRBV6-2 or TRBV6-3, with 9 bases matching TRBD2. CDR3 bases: TGTGCCAGCAGTGTACTGGGACTAGCTGGAGAGACCCAGTACTTC. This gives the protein CASSVLGLAGETQYF.